This T cell receptor beta chain is from a study of blood T cell repertoires in COVID-19. The Seattle site enrolled patients during active infection and followed them longitudinally. This table comes from immunoSEQ multiplex PCR, and its TCRdb copy is limited to in-frame clones, with some not included. The sample includes fewer than 200,000 clones, roughly 81% of them seen just once. CDR3 size: 13 residues. V was pared by 4 bases and J by 6 bases, with 12 bases between. Germline values: CDR1 SGHDN, CDR2 FVKESK. The rearrangement uses TRBV14 and TRBJ1-2; D unclear. The sample consisted of peripheral blood. This clonotype was obtained from a woman in her forties or fifties with COVID-19, enrolled during active disease. CDR3 sequence: CASSPFPGDGYTF. The DNA for the CDR3 is TGTGCCAGCAGCCCTTTTCCAGGCGATGGCTACACCTTC.